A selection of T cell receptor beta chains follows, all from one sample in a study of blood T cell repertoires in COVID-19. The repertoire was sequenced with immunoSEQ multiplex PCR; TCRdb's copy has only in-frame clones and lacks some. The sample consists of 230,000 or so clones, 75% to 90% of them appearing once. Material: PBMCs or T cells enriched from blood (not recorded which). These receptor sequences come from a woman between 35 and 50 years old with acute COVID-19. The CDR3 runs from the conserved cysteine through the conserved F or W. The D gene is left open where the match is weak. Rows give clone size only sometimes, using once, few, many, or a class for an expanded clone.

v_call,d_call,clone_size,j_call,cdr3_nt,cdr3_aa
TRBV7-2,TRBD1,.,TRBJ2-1,TGTGCCAGCAGCTTAGACGGGCAGGGGGCGAATGAGCAGTTCTTC,CASSLDGQGANEQFF
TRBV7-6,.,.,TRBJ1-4,TGTGCCAGCAGCTTGGGTACGGGTGGTGAAAAACTGTTTTTT,CASSLGTGGEKLFF
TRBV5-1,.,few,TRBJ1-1,TGCGCCAGCAGCTTAACAGTTATGAACACTGAAGCTTTCTTT,CASSLTVMNTEAFF
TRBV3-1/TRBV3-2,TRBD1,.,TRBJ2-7,TGTGCCAGCAGAAAGGACAGGGTGCACGAGCAGTACTTC,CASRKDRVHEQYF
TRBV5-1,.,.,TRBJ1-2,TGCGCCAGCAGCCGAGGCAACGGCTACACCTTC,CASSRGNGYTF
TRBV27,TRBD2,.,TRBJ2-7,TGTGCCAGCAGTGATACCGGGACTAGCGGGCCATTAGTAAGCGAGCAGTACTTC,CASSDTGTSGPLVSEQYF
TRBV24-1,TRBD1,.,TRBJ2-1,TGTGCCACCAGTGATTTCGGACGGGGTGGCAGGGGGCTTCTGAGTGAGCAGTTCTTC,CATSDFGRGGRGLLSEQFF
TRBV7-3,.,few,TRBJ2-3,TGTGCCAGCAGCTTAGGTCTGGGCGGGGGCACAGATACGCAGTATTTT,CASSLGLGGGTDTQYF
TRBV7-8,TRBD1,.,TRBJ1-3,TGTGCCAGCAGCTTAGCGGGGGGCTTCGGGACAGGGTCAGGAAACACCATATATTTT,CASSLAGGFGTGSGNTIYF
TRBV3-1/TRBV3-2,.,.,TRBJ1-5,TGTGCCAGCAGCCCAGGGGCAGGGATATATAGCAATCAGCCCCAGCATTTT,CASSPGAGIYSNQPQHF
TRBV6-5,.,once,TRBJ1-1,TGTGCCAGCAGCCCCAGGGGTTCCACTGAAGCTTTCTTT,CASSPRGSTEAFF
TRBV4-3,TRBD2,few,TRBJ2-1,TGCGCCAGCAGCCAAGACGCTAGCGGGGGGGTAAATGAGCAGTTCTTC,CASSQDASGGVNEQFF
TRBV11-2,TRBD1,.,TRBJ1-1,TGTGCCAGCAGCTCCGTAAGACAGGGGAAGGCTTTCTTT,CASSSVRQGKAFF
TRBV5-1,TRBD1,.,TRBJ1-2,TGCGCCAGCAGTCGGGGACAGGGGATGTACGATGGCTACACCTTC,CASSRGQGMYDGYTF
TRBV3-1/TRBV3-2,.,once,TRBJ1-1,TGTGCCAGCAGCCAAGGAAGCAGGGCTGAAGCTTTCTTT,CASSQGSRAEAFF
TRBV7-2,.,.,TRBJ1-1,TGTGCCAGCAGCTTAGGGGGGGGATTAGGTGAAGCTTTCTTT,CASSLGGGLGEAFF
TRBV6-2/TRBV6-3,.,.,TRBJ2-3,TGTGCCAGCAGTTACTATGCGGTGAGCGGAGATACGCAGTATTTT,CASSYYAVSGDTQYF
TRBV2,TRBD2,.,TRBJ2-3,TGTGCCAGCAGTTATATACGGGGGGGCGCAGATACGCAGTATTTT,CASSYIRGGADTQYF
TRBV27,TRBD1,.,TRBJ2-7,TGTGCCAGCAGTGTTCGGACAGGCCCCTACGAGCAGTACTTC,CASSVRTGPYEQYF
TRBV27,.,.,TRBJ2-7,TGTGCCAGCAGGTCCAGGGGGGCGCTTACCTACGAGCAGTACTTC,CASRSRGALTYEQYF
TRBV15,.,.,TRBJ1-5,TGTGCCACCAGCAGGGGCAGGGGTGGCAATCAGCCCCAGCATTTT,CATSRGRGGNQPQHF
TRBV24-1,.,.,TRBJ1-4,TGTGCCACCAGCAGGGGATCTAATGAAAAACTGTTTTTT,CATSRGSNEKLFF
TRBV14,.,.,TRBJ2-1,TGTGCCAGCAGGGAACTAGGTACCTACAATGAGCAGTTCTTC,CASRELGTYNEQFF
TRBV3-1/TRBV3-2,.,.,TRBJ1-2,TGTGCCAGCAGCCAAGCCTTCCATGCAGGGGAATACGGCTACACCTTC,CASSQAFHAGEYGYTF
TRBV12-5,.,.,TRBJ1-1,TGTGCTAGTGGTCTGGGTCCAAACACTGAAGCTTTCTTT,CASGLGPNTEAFF